This T cell receptor beta chain was sequenced in a study of OX40 agonist ivuxolimab in advanced cancers. Study summary: An anti-OX40 (CD134) antibody with agonistic activity, ivuxolimab, was administered to patients.

This table comes from immunoSEQ multiplex PCR, and its TCRdb copy is limited to in-frame clones, with some not included. The profile covers fewer than 100,000 clones, with roughly 89% appearing a single time and approximately 0.19% taken by the ten largest. V was cut by 1 base and J by 0 bases, with 10 bases left in between. Germline V gene sequence: CDR1 SQVTM, CDR2 ANQGSEA. The CDR3 is 15 amino acids. The chain has TRBV29-1 and TRBJ2-1; no definite D call. This TCR was recovered from an adult with an advanced solid tumor such as melanoma, head and neck, liver or kidney cancer. The sample was CD4+ or CD8+ T cells sorted from blood, taken in a trial of the OX40 agonist ivuxolimab. The CDR3 spells CSVEGSPYSYNEQFF. CDR3 DNA sequence: TGCAGCGTTGAAGGCAGTCCCTACTCCTACAATGAGCAGTTCTTC.